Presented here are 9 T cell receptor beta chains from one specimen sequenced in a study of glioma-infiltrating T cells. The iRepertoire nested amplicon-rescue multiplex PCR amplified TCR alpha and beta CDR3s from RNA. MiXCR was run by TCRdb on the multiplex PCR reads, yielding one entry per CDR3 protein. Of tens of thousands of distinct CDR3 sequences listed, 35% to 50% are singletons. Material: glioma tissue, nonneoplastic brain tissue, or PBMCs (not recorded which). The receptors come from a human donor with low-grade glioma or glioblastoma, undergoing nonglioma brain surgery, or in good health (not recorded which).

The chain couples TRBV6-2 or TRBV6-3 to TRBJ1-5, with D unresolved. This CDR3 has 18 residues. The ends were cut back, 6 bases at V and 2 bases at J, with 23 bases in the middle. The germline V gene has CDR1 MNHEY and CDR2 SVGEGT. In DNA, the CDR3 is TGTGCCAGCAGGAGGAAAGATTTCGACCGTAGTGGCAATCAGCCCCAGCATTTT. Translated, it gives CASRRKDFDRSGNQPQHF.

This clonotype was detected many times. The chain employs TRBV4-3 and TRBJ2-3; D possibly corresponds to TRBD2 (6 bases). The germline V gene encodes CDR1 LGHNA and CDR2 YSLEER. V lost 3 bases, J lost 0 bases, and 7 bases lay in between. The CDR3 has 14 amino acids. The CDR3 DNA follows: TGCGCCAGCAGCCATGCGGGAAGCACAGATACGCAGTATTTT. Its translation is CASSHAGSTDTQYF.

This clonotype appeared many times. The chain's CDR3 is CASSESTDTQYF. The DNA of the CDR3 is TGTGCCAGCAGTGAAAGCACAGATACGCAGTATTTT. This chain links TRBV2 with TRBJ2-3; D is uncertain. The V and J ends lost 2 bases and 0 bases respectively, with 0 bases between them. The CDR3 covers 12 residues. Per the germline V gene, CDR1 is SNHLY and CDR2 is FYNNEI.

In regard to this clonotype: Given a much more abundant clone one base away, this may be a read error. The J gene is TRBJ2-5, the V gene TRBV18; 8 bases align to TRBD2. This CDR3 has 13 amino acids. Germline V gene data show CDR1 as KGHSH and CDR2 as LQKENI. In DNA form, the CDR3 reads TGTGCCAGCTCACCCACTAGCGGAGAGACCAAGTACTTC. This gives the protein CASSPTSGETKYF.

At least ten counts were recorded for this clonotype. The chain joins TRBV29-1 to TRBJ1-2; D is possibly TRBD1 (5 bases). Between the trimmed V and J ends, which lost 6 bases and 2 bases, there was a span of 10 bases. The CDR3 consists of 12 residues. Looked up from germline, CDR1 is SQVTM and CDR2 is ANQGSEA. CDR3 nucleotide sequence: TGCAGCGTGGCGGACACGAACTATGGCTACACCTTC. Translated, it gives CSVADTNYGYTF.

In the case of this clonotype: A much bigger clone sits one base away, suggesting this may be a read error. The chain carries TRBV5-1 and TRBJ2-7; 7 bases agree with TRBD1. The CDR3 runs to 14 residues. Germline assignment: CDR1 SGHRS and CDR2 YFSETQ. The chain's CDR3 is CASNLQRDRYEQYF. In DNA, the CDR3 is TGCGCCAGCAACTTGCAACGGGACAGATACGAGCAGTACTTC.

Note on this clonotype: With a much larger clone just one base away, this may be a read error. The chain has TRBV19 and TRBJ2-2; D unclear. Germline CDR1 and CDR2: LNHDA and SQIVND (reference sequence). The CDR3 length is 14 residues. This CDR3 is CDSSIRLSTGELFF. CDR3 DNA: TGTGACAGTAGTATTAGGTTGAGCACCGGGGAGCTGTTTTTT.

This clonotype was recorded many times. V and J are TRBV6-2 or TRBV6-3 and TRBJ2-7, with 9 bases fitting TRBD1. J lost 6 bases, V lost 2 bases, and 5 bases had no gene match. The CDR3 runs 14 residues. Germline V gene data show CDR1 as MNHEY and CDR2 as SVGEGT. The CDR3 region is CASSYGTGIREQYF. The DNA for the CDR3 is TGTGCCAGCAGTTACGGGACAGGGATCCGCGAGCAGTACTTC.

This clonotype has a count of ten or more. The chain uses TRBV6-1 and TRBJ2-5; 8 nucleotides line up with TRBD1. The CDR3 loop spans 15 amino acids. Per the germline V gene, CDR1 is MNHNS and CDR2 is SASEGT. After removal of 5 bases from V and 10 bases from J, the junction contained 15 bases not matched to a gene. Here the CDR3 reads CASSLSPGGGRSQYF. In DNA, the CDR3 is TGTGCCAGCAGTCTTTCTCCAGGGGGCGGTCGTAGCCAGTACTTC.